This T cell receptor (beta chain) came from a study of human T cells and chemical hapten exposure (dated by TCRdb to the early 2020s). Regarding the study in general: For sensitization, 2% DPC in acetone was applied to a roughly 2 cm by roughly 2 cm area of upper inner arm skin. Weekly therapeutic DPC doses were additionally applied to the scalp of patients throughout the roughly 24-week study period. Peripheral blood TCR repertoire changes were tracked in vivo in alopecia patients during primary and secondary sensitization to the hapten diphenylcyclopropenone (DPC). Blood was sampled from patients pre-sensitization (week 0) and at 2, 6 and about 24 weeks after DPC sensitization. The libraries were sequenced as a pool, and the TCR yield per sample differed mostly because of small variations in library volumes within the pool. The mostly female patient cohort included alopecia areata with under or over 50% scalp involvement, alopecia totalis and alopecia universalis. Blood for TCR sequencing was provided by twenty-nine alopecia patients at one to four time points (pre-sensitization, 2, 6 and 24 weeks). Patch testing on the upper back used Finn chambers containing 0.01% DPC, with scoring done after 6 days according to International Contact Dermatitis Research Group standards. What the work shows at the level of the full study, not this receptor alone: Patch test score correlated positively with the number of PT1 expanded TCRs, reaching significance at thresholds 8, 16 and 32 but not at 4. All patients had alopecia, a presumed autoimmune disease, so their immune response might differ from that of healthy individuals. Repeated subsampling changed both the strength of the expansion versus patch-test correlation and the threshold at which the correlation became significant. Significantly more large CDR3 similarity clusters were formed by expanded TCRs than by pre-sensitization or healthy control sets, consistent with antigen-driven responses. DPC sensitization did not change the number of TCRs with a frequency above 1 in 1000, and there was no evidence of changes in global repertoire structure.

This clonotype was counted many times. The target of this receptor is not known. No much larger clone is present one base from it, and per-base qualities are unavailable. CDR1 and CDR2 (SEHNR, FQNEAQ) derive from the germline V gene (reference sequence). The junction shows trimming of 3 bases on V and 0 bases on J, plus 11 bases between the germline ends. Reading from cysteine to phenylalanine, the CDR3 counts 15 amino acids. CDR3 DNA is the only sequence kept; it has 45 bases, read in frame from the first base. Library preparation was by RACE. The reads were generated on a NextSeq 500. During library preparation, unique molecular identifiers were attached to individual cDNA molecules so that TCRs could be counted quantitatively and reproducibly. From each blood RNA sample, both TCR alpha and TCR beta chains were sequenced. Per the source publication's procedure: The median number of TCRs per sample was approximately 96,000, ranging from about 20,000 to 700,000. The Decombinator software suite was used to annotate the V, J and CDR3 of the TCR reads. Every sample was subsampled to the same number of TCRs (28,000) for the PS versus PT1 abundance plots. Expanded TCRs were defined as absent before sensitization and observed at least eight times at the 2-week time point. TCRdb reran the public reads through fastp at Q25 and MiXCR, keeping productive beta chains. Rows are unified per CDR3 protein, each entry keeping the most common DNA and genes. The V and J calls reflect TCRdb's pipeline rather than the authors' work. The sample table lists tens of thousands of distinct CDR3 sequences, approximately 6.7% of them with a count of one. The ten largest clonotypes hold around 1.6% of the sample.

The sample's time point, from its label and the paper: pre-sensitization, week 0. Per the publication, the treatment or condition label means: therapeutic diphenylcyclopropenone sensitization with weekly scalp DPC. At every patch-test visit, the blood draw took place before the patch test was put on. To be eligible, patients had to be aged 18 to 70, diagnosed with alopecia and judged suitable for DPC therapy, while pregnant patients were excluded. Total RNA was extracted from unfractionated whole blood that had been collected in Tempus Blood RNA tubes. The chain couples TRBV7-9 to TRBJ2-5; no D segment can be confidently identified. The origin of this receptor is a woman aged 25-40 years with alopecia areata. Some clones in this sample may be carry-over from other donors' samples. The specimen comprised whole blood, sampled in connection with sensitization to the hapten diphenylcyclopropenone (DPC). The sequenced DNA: TGTGCCAGCAGCTTTCCGCTAGTTTACCAAGAGACCCAGTACTTC. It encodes CASSFPLVYQETQYF. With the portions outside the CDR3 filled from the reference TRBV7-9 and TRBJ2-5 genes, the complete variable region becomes DTGVSQNPRHKITKRGQNVTFRCDPISEHNRLYWYRQTLGQGPEFLTYFQNEAQLEKSRLLSDRFSAERPKGSFSTLEIQRTEQGDSAMYLCASSFPLVYQETQYFGPGTRLLVL.